This entry describes one TCR beta chain. Its antigen remains unidentified. The data were produced by immunoSEQ multiplex PCR, yet TCRdb's version contains in-frame clones alone and is incomplete. The repertoire includes tens of thousands of clones, about nine tenths of them detected once, and over 1% sits in the top ten. This entry belongs to a study of T cell responses to AZD1222 COVID-19 vaccine. Study-wide background: Pooling covered second doses at about 4 or about 12 weeks. Regarding the study as a whole: With two AZD1222 doses given, Spike-specific TCR breadth and depth both rose. Regions left unmutated in variants are reportedly the target of nearly half of spike-specific TCRs. Most donors were white British, females outnumbered males, and clonal diversity was possibly underestimated.

The CDR3 is 16 amino acids. Germline values: CDR1 LNHDA, CDR2 SQIVND (reference sequence). The germline V and J ends were trimmed by 0 bases and 0 bases, with 9 bases remaining between them. The chain uses TRBV19 and TRBJ1-5, with D uncertain. The sequencing here drew on peripheral blood, taken on day 0 of AZD1222 vaccination. The origin of this receptor is an adult in good health. The CDR3 sequence: CASSIEGSYSNQPQHF. The CDR3 DNA follows: TGTGCCAGTAGTATAGAGGGCAGCTATAGCAATCAGCCCCAGCATTTT.